The clone carrying this T cell receptor beta chain was recorded at least ten times. Its antigen is as yet unknown. TCRdb ran MiXCR on the 5' RACE reads and lists one entry per CDR3 protein. Among tens of thousands of distinct CDR3 sequences listed, about 6% were seen once. The V gene lost 1 base and the J gene lost 7 bases, with 19 bases spanning the gap. Germline V gene data show CDR1 as SGHTA and CDR2 as FQGNSA. The CDR3 spans 16 residues. This sample is drawn from a study of neurological immune-mediated disorders. The study, taken as a whole, reports: HTLV-1-associated myelopathy showed the most TCR clonal expansion; multiple sclerosis the least, below healthy controls. No CDR3 amino acid sequences recurred among expanded clones across subjects, suggesting private repertoires in all groups.

The source is a woman aged 40 to 55 in good health. J is TRBJ2-5 and V is TRBV7-2; D possibly corresponds to TRBD2 (6 bases). The sequenced sample was CD4+ T cells from blood. The CDR3 reads CASSLEAQAPGGTQYF. The CDR3 DNA sequence: TGTGCCAGCAGCTTAGAAGCCCAGGCCCCCGGGGGGACCCAGTACTTC.